The rows below give T cell receptor beta chains drawn from one sample of a study of lymphopenia after photon versus proton radiotherapy. Repertoires were generated with immunoSEQ multiplex PCR, while TCRdb's copy carries only in-frame clones and drops some. The profile shows 37,000 or so clones, roughly 84% of them singletons. Source: peripheral blood, taken from a patient treated with photon-based radiotherapy. Receptors were obtained from a man in his forties or fifties with gastric cancer. The CDR3 runs from the conserved cysteine through the conserved F or W.

V gene	J gene	CDR3 protein
TRBV19	TRBJ2-7	CASSIGGYEQYF
TRBV19	TRBJ2-7	CATSRGPVYEQYF
TRBV28	TRBJ1-2	CASSWPEGYTF
TRBV11-3	TRBJ1-1	CASSLAGRQGRTEAFF
TRBV27	TRBJ1-5	CASSILGQPQHF
TRBV6-1	TRBJ2-2	CASSTNWGNTGELFF
TRBV9	TRBJ2-4	CASMGREGIQYF
TRBV5-1	TRBJ2-1	CASSLEALGRVNDEQFF
TRBV21-1	TRBJ1-5	CASSPARGRRESNQPQHF
TRBV19	TRBJ2-1	CASSIDRTGGVREQFF
TRBV5-1	TRBJ2-2	CASSPLAGDTGELFF
TRBV28	TRBJ1-5	CASSFRGVRNQPQHF
TRBV9	TRBJ2-5	CASSAAETQYF
TRBV19	TRBJ1-5	CASSIDRGYQPQHF
TRBV7-3	TRBJ2-3	CASSFAKSESPDTQYF
TRBV7-2	TRBJ1-1	CASSPTYSTEAFF
TRBV5-4	TRBJ2-5	CASSSQAVGGPAEETQYF
TRBV9	TRBJ2-3	CASSASPQATDTQYF